Listed below are T cell receptor beta chains from one sample, sequenced in a study of blood T cell repertoires in COVID-19. Assay used: immunoSEQ multiplex PCR; TCRdb lists only in-frame clones, some missing. Of roughly 200,000 clones listed, 89% were seen once; the top ten hold 2% to 2.5%. The specimen was PBMCs or T cells enriched from blood (not recorded which). These receptors were obtained from a woman aged 35 to 49 with acute COVID-19. Each CDR3 is given with its conserved first and last residue. Fields, in order: clone size, J gene, CDR3 length, D gene, V gene, CDR3 protein, CDR3 DNA. A D gene is named only where the DNA matches it firmly. Only part of the rows carry a size: once, few, many, or a class if the clone is expanded.

>NA|TRBJ2-3|16|TRBD2|TRBV13
CASSEELAGASDTQYF
TGTGCCAGCAGCGAGGAACTAGCGGGAGCATCGGATACGCAGTATTTT
>NA|TRBJ2-7|19|TRBD1|TRBV7-9
CASSLVAGTGDGYTYEQYF
TGTGCCAGCAGCTTAGTAGCCGGGACAGGGGACGGTTATACCTACGAGCAGTACTTC
>NA|TRBJ2-1|17|TRBD2|TRBV6-2/TRBV6-3
CASSYAGLSGRENEQFF
TGTGCCAGCAGTTACGCGGGACTAAGCGGGAGGGAGAATGAGCAGTTCTTC
>NA|TRBJ1-6|14|NA|TRBV7-6
CASSAGGDNSPLHF
TGTGCCAGCAGCGCCGGCGGAGATAATTCACCCCTCCACTTT
>NA|TRBJ1-2|15|TRBD1|TRBV2
CASKSSTGTNYGYTF
TGTGCCAGCAAATCTTCGACAGGGACGAACTATGGCTACACCTTC
>NA|TRBJ2-7|18|NA|TRBV7-9
CASERDITSTQGQGEQYF
TGTGCCAGCGAGCGGGACATAACTTCCACGCAGGGGCAAGGAGAGCAGTACTTC
>NA|TRBJ2-1|15|NA|TRBV9
CASSVVPDIYNEQFF
TGTGCCAGCAGCGTAGTTCCAGATATTTACAATGAGCAGTTCTTC
>NA|TRBJ2-1|14|TRBD2|TRBV6-6
CASRGLAGVHEQFF
TGTGCCAGCAGGGGCCTAGCGGGGGTACATGAGCAGTTCTTC
>few|TRBJ2-7|19|TRBD2|TRBV6-7
CASSYRDGLAGGPLHEQYF
TGTGCCAGCAGTTACCGCGACGGACTAGCGGGGGGGCCGCTGCACGAGCAGTACTTC
>NA|TRBJ2-7|14|NA|TRBV6-5
CASRERDRSYEQYF
TGTGCCAGCAGAGAGCGGGACAGGTCCTACGAGCAGTACTTC
>NA|TRBJ1-1|14|NA|TRBV7-8
CASSLVGANTEAFF
TGTGCCAGCAGCTTAGTAGGGGCGAACACTGAAGCTTTCTTT
>NA|TRBJ2-1|14|TRBD2|TRBV30
CAWSVLAGGGEQFF
TGTGCCTGGAGTGTACTAGCGGGAGGGGGTGAGCAGTTCTTC
>once|TRBJ2-1|14|TRBD1|TRBV29-1
CSFPGTGSYNEQFF
TGCAGCTTCCCCGGGACAGGGTCCTACAATGAGCAGTTCTTC
>NA|TRBJ2-3|16|TRBD2|TRBV19
CASSMIPGLAVDTQYF
TGTGCCAGTAGTATGATACCGGGACTAGCTGTGGATACGCAGTATTTT
>NA|TRBJ2-5|13|NA|TRBV2
CASRDSLKETQYF
TGTGCCAGCAGGGACAGCCTCAAAGAGACCCAGTACTTC
>NA|TRBJ2-3|15|TRBD1|TRBV15
CATSRQGAGPDTQYF
TGTGCCACCAGCAGACAGGGGGCTGGGCCAGATACGCAGTATTTT